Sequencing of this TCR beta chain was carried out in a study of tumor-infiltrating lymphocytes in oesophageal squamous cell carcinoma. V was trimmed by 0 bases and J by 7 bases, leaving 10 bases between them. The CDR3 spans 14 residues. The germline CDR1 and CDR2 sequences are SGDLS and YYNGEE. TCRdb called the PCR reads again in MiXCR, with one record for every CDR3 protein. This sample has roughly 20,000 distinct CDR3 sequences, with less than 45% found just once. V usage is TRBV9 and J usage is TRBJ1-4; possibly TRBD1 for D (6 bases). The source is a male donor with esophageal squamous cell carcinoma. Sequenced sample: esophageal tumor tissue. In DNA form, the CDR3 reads TGTGCCAGCAGCGTAGAGGGGGGAAGTGAAAAACTGTTTTTT. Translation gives CASSVEGGSEKLFF. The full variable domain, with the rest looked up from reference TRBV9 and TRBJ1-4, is DSGVTQTPKHLITATGQRVTLRCSPRSGDLSVYWYQQSLDQGLQFLIQYYNGEERAKGNILERFSAQQFPDLHSELNLSSLELGDSALYFCASSVEGGSEKLFFGSGTQLSVL.